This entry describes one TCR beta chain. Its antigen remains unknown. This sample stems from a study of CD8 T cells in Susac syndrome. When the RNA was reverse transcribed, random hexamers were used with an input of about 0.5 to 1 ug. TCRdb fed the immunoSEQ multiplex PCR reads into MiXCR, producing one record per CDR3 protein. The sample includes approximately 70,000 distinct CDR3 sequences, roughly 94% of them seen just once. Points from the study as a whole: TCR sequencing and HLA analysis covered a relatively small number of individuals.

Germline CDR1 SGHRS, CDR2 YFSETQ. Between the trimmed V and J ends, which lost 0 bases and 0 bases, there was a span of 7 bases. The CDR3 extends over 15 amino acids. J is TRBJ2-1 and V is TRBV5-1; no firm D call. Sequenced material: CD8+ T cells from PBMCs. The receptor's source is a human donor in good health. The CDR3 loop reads CASSLDPDSYNEQFF. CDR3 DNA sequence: TGCGCCAGCAGCTTGGACCCAGACTCCTACAATGAGCAGTTCTTC. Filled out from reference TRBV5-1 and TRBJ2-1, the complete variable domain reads KAGVTQTPRYLIKTRGQQVTLSCSPISGHRSVSWYQQTPGQGLQFLFEYFSETQRNKGNFPGRFSGRQFSNSRSEMNVSTLELGDSALYLCASSLDPDSYNEQFFGPGTRLTVL.